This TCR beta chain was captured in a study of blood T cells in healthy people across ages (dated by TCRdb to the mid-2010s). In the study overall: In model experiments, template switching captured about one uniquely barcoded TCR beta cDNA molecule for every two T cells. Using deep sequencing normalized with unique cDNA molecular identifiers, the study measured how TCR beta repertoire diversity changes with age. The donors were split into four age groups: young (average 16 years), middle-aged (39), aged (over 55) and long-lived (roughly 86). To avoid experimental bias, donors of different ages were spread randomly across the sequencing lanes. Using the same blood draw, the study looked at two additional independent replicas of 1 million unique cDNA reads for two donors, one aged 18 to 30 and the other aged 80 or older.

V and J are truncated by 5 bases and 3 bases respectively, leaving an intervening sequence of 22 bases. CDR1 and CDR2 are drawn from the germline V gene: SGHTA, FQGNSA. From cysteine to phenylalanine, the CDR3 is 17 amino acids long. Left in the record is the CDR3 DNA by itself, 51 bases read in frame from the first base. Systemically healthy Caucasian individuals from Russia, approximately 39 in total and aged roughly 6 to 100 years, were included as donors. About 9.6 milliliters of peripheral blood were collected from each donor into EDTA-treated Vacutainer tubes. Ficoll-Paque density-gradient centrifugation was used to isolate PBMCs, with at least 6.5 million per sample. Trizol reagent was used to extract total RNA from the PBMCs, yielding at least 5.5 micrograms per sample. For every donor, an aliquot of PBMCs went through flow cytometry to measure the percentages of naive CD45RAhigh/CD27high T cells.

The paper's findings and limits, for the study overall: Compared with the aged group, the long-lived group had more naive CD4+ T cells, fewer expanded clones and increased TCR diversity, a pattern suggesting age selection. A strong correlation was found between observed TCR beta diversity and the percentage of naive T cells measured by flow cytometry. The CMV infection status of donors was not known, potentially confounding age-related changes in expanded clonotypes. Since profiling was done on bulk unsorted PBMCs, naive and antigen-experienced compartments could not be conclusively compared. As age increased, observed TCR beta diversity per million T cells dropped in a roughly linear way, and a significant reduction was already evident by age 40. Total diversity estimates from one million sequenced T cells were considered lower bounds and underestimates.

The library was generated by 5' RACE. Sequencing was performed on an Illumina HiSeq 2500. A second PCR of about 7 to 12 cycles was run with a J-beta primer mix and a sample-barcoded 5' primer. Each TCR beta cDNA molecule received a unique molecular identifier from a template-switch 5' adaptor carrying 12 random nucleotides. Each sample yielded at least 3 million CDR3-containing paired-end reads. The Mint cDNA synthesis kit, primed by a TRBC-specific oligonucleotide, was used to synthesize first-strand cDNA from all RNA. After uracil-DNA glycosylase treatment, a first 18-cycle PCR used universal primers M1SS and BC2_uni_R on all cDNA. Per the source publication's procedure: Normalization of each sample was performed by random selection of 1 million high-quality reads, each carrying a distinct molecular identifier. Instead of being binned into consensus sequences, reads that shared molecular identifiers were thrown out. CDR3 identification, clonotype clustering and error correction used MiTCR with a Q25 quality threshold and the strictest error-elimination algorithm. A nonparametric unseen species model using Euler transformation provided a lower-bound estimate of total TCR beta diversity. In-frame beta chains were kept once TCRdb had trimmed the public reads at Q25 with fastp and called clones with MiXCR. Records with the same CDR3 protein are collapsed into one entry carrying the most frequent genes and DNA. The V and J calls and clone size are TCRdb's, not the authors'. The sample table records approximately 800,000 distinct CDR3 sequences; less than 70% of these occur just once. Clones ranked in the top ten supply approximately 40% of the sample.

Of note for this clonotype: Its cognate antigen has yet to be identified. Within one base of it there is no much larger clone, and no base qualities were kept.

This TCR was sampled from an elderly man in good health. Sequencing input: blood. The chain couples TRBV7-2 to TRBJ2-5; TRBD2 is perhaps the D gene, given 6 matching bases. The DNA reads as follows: TGTGCCAGCAGCATATGGGGGGACGGGGCTGCTAAAGAGACCCAGTACTTC. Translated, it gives CASSIWGDGAAKETQYF.